This T cell receptor beta chain emerged from a study of Graves' ophthalmopathy and Graves' hyperthyroidism (dated by TCRdb to the late 2010s). Context from the whole study: Peripheral blood was collected at initial diagnosis, before any treatment. The study used TCR beta repertoire signatures to distinguish Graves' ophthalmopathy from Graves' hyperthyroidism and to predict progression to ophthalmopathy. The independent validation cohort included under 20 hyperthyroidism patients plus 17 patients who later progressed from hyperthyroidism to ophthalmopathy. In total, 135 blood samples were TCR-sequenced: approximately 42 ophthalmopathy, 80 or so hyperthyroidism and approximately 17 hyperthyroidism-to-ophthalmopathy patients. In roughly 6 hyperthyroidism patients, the T-cell repertoire of thyroid tissue was compared with the T-cell repertoire of blood. To explore V-J signatures distinguishing ophthalmopathy from hyperthyroidism, a discovery set of more than 95 patients (roughly 42 ophthalmopathy, 57 stable hyperthyroidism) was enrolled. After sampling, hyperthyroidism patients received methimazole starting at 30 mg daily, and ophthalmopathy patients received high-dose intravenous methylprednisolone.

The CDR3 contains 14 residues, cysteine and phenylalanine counted. The read is trimmed to its CDR3 DNA, 42 bases read in frame from base 1. Trimming takes 4 bases from V and 3 bases from J, and the germline ends sit 9 bases apart. The germline V gene encodes CDR1 MNHEY and CDR2 SVGAGI. A patient counted as having stable hyperthyroidism if there was no progression to ophthalmopathy within 18 months of follow-up. Patients with hyperthyroidism were aged 18 to 65 years, had been newly diagnosed, and had a disease duration of less than 2 months. Patients with other autoimmune diseases, uncontrolled infections, pregnancy or lactation were excluded. Clinical symptoms, serum thyroxine, TRAb, thyroid ultrasound and orbital computed tomography formed the basis of the diagnosis. Using Ficoll-Paque density gradient centrifugation, PBMCs were isolated from about 9.4 ml of fresh peripheral blood. Total RNA was extracted using Trizol reagent, and RNA quality was checked on an Agilent 2100 Bioanalyzer.

This clonotype was detected ten times or more. Its antigen specificity is not known. Base qualities are not at hand, and no much larger clone is one base apart. Points the paper makes about the study in general: Sample size was not predetermined statistically, and investigators were not blinded to group allocation. Among expanded thyroid clonotypes with frequency above 0.001, most also showed up in blood, which suggests that blood repertoires may reflect the thyroid immune response. In validation, the model predicted ophthalmopathy progression with 55% to 71% sensitivity and 72.22% specificity; roughly 12 predicted patients were CT-confirmed with GO in a median of 6.5 months. The 13-signature model separated ophthalmopathy from stable hyperthyroidism with around 90% sensitivity and about 81% specificity in cross-validation, and 80%/75% in the test set.

TCR beta CDR3 regions were amplified from RNA transcripts for repertoire sequencing. HTBI primers and the Qiagen OneStep RT-PCR kit were used in a first-round RT-PCR, which was followed by a second-round multiplex PCR, size selection and purification. Libraries were sequenced on an Illumina HiSeq2000 using paired-end 100 bp reads. Processing in the source paper ran as follows. Reads were processed with SOAPnuke, discarding reads with adapters, uncalled bases, mean Phred below 15, or no exact constant-primer or identifier match. COPE v1.2.5 was used to merge the high-quality paired reads. Each unique nucleotide sequence was treated as a clonotype, and MiTCR v1.1 was used to align the clonotypes to the IMGT TRB V, D and J references. The analysis was limited to V-J combinations with a frequency above 0.0001, which together covered 99.2% of the repertoires. For each V-J combination, a TCR clonal expansion and chaos score was defined as the ratio of F50 clonal expansion to chaos observed in the TCRdist matrix. Welch's t-statistics and random forest were used to narrow the features down to more than 10 V-J combinations, which were then fed into a naive Bayes classifier. The Morisita-Horn index was used to measure how similar the thyroid and blood repertoires were. The raw public data were reprocessed by TCRdb itself: fastp quality trimming at Q25, MiXCR clonotype calling, in-frame beta chains only. Entries are consolidated by CDR3 protein sequence, retaining the most common genes and DNA. TCRdb assigned the V and J calls; the authors' analysis was not used. Present in this sample are 300,000 to 400,000 distinct CDR3 sequences, 17% of which were seen just once. The top ten clonotypes cover 2.4% of the sample.

The source is an adult woman with stable Graves' hyperthyroidism. The chain employs TRBV6-5 and TRBJ2-2, with the identity of the D gene unclear. Input material: peripheral blood. The CDR3 has the sequence CASSSRAYTGELFF. The DNA reads TGTGCCAGCAGTTCTCGTGCCTACACCGGGGAGCTGTTTTTT.